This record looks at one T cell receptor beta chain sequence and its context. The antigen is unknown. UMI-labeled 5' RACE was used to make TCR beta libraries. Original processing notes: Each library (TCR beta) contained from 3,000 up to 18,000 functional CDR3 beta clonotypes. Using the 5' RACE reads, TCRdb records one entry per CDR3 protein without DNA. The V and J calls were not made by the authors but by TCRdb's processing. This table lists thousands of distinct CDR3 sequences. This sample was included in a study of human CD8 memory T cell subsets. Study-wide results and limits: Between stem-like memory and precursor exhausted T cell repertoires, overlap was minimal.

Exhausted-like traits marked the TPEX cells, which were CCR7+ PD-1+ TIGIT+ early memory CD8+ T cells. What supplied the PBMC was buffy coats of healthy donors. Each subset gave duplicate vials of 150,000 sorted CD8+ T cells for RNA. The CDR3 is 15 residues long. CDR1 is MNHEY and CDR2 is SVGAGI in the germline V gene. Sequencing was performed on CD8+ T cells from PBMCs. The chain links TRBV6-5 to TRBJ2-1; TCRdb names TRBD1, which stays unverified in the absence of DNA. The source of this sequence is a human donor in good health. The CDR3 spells CASSPGTGPYNEQFF.